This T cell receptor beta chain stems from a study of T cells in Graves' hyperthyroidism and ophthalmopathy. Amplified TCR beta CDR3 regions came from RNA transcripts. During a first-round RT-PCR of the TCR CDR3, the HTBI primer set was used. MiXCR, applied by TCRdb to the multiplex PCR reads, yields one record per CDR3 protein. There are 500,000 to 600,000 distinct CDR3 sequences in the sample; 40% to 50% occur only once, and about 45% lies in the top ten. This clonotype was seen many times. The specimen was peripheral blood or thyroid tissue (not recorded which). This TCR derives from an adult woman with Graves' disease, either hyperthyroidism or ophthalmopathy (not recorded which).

The chain's CDR3 is CASSQLGSLGGANVLTF. Here the CDR3 DNA reads TGTGCCAGCAGCCAATTGGGGTCTTTGGGGGGGGCCAACGTCCTGACTTTC. The gene calls are TRBV14 and TRBJ2-6, with D unclear. Per germline, CDR1 SGHDN and CDR2 FVKESK. The CDR3 is made up of 17 amino acids. V dropped 2 bases and J dropped 4 bases, with 15 bases sitting between them.